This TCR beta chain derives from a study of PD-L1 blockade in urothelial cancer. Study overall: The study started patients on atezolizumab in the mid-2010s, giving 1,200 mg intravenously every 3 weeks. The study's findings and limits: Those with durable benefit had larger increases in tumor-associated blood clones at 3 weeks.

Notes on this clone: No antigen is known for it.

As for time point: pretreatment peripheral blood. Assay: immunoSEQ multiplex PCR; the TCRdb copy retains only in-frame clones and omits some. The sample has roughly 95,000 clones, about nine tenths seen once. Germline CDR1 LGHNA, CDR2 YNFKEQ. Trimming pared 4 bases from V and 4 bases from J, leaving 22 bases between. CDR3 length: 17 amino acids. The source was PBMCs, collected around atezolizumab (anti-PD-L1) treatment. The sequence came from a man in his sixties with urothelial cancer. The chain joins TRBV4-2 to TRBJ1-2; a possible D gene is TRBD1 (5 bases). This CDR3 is CASSLESGREGSYGYTF. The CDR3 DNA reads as TGTGCCAGCAGCCTGGAATCGGGCAGGGAGGGGAGCTATGGCTACACCTTC.